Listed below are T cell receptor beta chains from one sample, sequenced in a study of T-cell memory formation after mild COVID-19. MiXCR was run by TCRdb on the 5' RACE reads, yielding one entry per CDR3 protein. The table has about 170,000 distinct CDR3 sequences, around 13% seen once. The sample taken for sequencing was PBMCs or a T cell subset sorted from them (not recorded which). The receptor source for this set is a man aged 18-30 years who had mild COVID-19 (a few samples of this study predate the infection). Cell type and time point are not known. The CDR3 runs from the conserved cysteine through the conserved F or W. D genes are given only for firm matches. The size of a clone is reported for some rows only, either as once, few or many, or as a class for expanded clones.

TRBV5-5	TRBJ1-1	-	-	TGTGCCAGCAGCTCCGGCCCGGGTAGCACTGAAGCTTTCTTT	CASSSGPGSTEAFF
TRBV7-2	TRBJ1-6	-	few	TGTGCCAGCAGCGTTCACAGGAGATCTAATTATAATTCACCCCTCCACTTT	CASSVHRRSNYNSPLHF
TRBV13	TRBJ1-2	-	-	TGTGCCAGCAGCTTAATCCCGACGGGGGGTAACTATGGCTACACCTTC	CASSLIPTGGNYGYTF
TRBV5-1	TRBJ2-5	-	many	TGCGCCAGCAGCGCTACCCTACAGGGCCGAGAGACCCAGTACTTC	CASSATLQGRETQYF
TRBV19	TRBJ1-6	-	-	TGTGCCAGTAGTATAGCCCCCGGCGATTCACCCCTCCACTTT	CASSIAPGDSPLHF
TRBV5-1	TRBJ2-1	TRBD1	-	TGCGCCAGCAGCTTGGACAGGGGCTACAATGAGCAGTTCTTC	CASSLDRGYNEQFF
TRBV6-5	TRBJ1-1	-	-	TGTGCCAGCAGTTCCCCTTGGGACCAGGGTGGGGTGGTCTTT	CASSSPWDQGGVVF
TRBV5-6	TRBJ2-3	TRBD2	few	TGTGCCAGCAGCTTGATCGCGCTAGCGGGGTATAGAGATACGCAGTATTTT	CASSLIALAGYRDTQYF
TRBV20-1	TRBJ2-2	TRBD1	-	TGCAGTGCTAGAGCCGGAAGTGGACAGGGGAACACCGGGGAGCTGTTTTTT	CSARAGSGQGNTGELFF
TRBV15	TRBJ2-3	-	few	TGTGCCACCAGCAGGCCCCAGGGGACTAGCACAGATACGCAGTATTTT	CATSRPQGTSTDTQYF
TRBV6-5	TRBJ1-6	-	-	TGTGCCAGCAGTTACTCCGATGCCTATGACGGTTCACCCCTCCACTTT	CASSYSDAYDGSPLHF
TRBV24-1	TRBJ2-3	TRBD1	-	TGTGCCACCAGTGATTTGCGACAGGGGAGTCGGGATACGCAGTATTTT	CATSDLRQGSRDTQYF
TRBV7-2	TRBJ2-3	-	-	TGTGCCAGCAGCCCCCCGGTCACAGATACGCAGTATTTT	CASSPPVTDTQYF
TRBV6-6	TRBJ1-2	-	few	TGTGCCAGCAGGCCGGAGGGTCCATATGGCTACACCTTC	CASRPEGPYGYTF
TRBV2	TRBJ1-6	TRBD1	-	TGTGCCAGCAGTGGGGACAGGGGAATGGGGAATTCACCCCTCCACTTT	CASSGDRGMGNSPLHF
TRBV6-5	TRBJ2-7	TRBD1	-	TGTGCCAGCAGGCAGGGACAGGTCTCGGGGCAGTACTTC	CASRQGQVSGQYF
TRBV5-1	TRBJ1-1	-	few	TGCGCCAGCAGCCGAGAGGGGCAGGGGGAAGCTTTCTTT	CASSREGQGEAFF
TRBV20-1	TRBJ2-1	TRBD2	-	TGCAGTGCTAGCCGACCAGCGGGGGTGACTATGCAGTTCTTC	CSASRPAGVTMQFF
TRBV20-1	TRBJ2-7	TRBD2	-	TGCAGTGCTAGGGCACTAGCGGGGGTTGGCGAGCAGTACTTC	CSARALAGVGEQYF
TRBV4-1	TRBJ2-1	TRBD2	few	TGCGCCAGCAGCCTATGGGAGGGAATCTCGAATGAGCAGTTCTTC	CASSLWEGISNEQFF
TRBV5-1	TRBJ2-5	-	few	TGCGCCAGCAGTCCCGAGGCCCCAGAGACCCAGTACTTC	CASSPEAPETQYF
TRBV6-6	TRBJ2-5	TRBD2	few	TGTGCCAGCAGTTACTCTCCGGGGGGTAGCGGGGGAACCCCAGAGACCCAGTACTTC	CASSYSPGGSGGTPETQYF
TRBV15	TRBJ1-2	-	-	TGTGCCACCAGCAGAGAGGTTGGACAAGGGAGAAACTATGGCTACACCTTC	CATSREVGQGRNYGYTF
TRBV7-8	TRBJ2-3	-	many	TGTGCCAGCAGCTTCCCCGGGACGCCGAGGACTGTTAGCACAGATACGCAGTATTTT	CASSFPGTPRTVSTDTQYF
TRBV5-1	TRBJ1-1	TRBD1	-	TGCGCCAGCAGCCCGGACAGGGGGCTGAACACTGAAGCTTTCTTT	CASSPDRGLNTEAFF
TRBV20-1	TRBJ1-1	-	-	TGCAGTGCTAGACTAGCCACTGAAGCTTTCTTT	CSARLATEAFF
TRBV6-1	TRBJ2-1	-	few	TGTGCCAGCAGTGCGACGGGGTACAATGAGCAGTTCTTC	CASSATGYNEQFF
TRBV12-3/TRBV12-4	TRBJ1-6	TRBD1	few	TGTGCCAGCAGTTTTGGAACAGGGGGCCTTTCACCCCTCCACTTT	CASSFGTGGLSPLHF
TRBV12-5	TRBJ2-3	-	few	TGTGCTAGTGGCCCTCGGACAGACACAGATACGCAGTATTTT	CASGPRTDTDTQYF
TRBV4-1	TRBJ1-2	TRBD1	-	TGCGCCAGCAGCCTCGGACAGGATTCTAACTATGGCTACACCTTC	CASSLGQDSNYGYTF
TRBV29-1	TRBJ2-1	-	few	TGCAGCGTTGAACGGCGGTTTGGGGCGGATGAGCAGTTCTTC	CSVERRFGADEQFF
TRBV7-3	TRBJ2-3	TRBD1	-	TGTGCCAGCAGCTTTCAAGGGGGCAACACAGATACGCAGTATTTT	CASSFQGGNTDTQYF
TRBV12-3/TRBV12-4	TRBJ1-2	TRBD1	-	TGTGCCAGCAGGCGGGACAGGAGAGGCTACACCTTC	CASRRDRRGYTF
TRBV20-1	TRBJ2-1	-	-	TGCAGTGCCTGTCGGGACTTTAGCTCCTACAATGAGCAGTTCTTC	CSACRDFSSYNEQFF
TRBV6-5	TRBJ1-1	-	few	TGTGCCAGCAGACCCACCCGGCGCACTGAAGCTTTCTTT	CASRPTRRTEAFF
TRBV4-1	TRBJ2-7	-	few	TGCGCCAGCAGCCCTCGATGGACCGGGGCCTCCTACGAGCAGTACTTC	CASSPRWTGASYEQYF
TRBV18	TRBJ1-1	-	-	TGTGCCAGCTCTCTCGACCTGAACACTGAAGCTTTCTTT	CASSLDLNTEAFF
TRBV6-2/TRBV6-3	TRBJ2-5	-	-	TGTGCCAGCAGTATCAGGGATTACCCCCAAGAGACCCAGTACTTC	CASSIRDYPQETQYF
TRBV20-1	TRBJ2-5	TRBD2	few	TGCAGTGCTTCCGGGACTAGCGGAGAGACCCAGTACTTC	CSASGTSGETQYF
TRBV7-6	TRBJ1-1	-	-	TGTGCCAGCAGTTCCTCGGTACAGCTGAACACTGAAGCTTTCTTT	CASSSSVQLNTEAFF
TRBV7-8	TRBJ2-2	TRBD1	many	TGTGCCAGCAGCAAGCGACAGGGCACAAACACCGGGGAGCTGTTTTTT	CASSKRQGTNTGELFF
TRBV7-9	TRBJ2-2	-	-	TGTGCCAGCAGCTTAGGGGAATGGAGCACCGGGGAGCTGTTTTTT	CASSLGEWSTGELFF
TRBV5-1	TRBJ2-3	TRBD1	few	TGCGCCAGCTTCTTTACGACAGGGCAAGGGAATACGCAGTATTTT	CASFFTTGQGNTQYF
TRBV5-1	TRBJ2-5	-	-	TGCGCCAGCAGCACGGGGACGACCCAAGAGACCCAGTACTTC	CASSTGTTQETQYF
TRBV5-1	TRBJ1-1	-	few	TGCGCCAGCAGCGGGGGGGGCAGAACTGAAGCTTTCTTT	CASSGGGRTEAFF
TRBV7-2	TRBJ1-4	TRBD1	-	TGTGCCAGCAGCTTCTCGGGACAGGGACCCGAAAAACTGTTTTTT	CASSFSGQGPEKLFF
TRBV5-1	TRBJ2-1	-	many	TGCGCCAGCAGCTTGGTTGCGGGCCAAAGGAATGAGCAGTTCTTC	CASSLVAGQRNEQFF
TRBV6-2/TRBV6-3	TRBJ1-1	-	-	TGTGCCAGCAGTTCTACGTTCCAAGGTATGGCTTTCTTT	CASSSTFQGMAFF